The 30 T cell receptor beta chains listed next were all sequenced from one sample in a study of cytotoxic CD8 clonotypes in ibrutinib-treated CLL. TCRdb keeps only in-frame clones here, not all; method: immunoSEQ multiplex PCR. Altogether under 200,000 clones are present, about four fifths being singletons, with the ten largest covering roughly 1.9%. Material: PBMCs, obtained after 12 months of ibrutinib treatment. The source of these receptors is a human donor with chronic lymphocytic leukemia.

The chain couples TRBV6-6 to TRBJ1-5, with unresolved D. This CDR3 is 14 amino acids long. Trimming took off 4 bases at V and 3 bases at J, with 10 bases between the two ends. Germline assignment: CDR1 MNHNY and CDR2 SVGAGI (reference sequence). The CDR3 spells CASSLETLNQPQHF. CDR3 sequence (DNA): TGTGCCAGCAGTTTGGAGACCCTCAATCAGCCCCAGCATTTT.

CDR3 bases: TGTGCCAGCAGTTTGGGACAGGGTTCTGGCTACACCTTC. Amino acids: CASSLGQGSGYTF. The chain combines TRBV27 with TRBJ1-2, with 9 bases fitting TRBD1. J was trimmed by 7 bases and V by 3 bases; bases with no gene match: 3. Germline CDR1 MNHEY, CDR2 SMNVEV (reference sequence). The CDR3 has 13 residues.

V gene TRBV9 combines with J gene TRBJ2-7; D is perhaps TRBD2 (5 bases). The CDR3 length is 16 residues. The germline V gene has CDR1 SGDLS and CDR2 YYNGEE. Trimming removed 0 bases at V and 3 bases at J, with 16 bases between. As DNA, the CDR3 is TGTGCCAGCAGCGTAGCGCCGGACTCGCGTAGCTACGAGCAGTACTTC. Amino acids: CASSVAPDSRSYEQYF.

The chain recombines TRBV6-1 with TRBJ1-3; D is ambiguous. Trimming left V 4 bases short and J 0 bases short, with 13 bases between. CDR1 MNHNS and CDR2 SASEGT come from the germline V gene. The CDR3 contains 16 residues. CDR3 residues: CASSAPGRNSGNTIYF. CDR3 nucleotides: TGTGCCAGCAGTGCCCCCGGACGGAACTCTGGAAACACCATATATTTT.

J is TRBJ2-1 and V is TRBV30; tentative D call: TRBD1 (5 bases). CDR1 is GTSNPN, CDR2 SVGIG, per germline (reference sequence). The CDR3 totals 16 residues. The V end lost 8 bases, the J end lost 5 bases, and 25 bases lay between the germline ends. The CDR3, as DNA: TGTGCCCAGAGCAGGGCTTTTATTCGAAACGACAATGAGCAGTTCTTC. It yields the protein CAQSRAFIRNDNEQFF.

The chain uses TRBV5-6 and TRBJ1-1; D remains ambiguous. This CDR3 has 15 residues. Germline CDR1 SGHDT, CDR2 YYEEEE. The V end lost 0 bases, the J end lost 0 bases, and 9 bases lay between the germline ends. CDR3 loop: CASSLGQRMNTEAFF. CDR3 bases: TGTGCCAGCAGCTTGGGTCAGAGAATGAACACTGAAGCTTTCTTT. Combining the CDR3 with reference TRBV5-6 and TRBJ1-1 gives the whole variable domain DAGVTQSPTHLIKTRGQQVTLRCSPKSGHDTVSWYQQALGQGPQFIFQYYEEEERQRGNFPDRFSGHQFPNYSSELNVNALLLGDSALYLCASSLGQRMNTEAFFGQGTRLTVV.

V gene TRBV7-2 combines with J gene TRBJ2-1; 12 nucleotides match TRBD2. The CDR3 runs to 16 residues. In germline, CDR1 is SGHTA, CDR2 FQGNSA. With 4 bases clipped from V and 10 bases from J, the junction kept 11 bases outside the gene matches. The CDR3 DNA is TGTGCCAGCAGCTCCCTCCGACTAGCGGGAGATCCCGAGCAGTTCTTC. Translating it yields CASSSLRLAGDPEQFF.

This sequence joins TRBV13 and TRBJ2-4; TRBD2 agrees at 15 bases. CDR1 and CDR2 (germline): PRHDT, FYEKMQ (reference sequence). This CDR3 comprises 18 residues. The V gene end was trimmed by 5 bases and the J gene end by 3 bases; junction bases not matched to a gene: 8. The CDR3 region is CASSHLRTSGRDKNIQYF. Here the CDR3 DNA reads TGTGCCAGCAGCCACCTTCGGACTAGCGGGAGGGACAAAAACATTCAGTACTTC. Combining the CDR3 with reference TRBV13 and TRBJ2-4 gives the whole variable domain AAGVIQSPRHLIKEKRETATLKCYPIPRHDTVYWYQQGPGQDPQFLISFYEKMQSDKGSIPDRFSAQQFSDYHSELNMSSLELGDSALYFCASSHLRTSGRDKNIQYFGAGTRLSVL.

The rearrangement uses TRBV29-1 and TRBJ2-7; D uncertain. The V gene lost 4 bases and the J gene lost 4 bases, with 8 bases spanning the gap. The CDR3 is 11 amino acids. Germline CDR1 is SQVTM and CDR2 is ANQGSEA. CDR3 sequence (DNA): TGCAGCGTTGTCGTGGGTTACGAGCAGTACTTC. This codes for CSVVVGYEQYF.

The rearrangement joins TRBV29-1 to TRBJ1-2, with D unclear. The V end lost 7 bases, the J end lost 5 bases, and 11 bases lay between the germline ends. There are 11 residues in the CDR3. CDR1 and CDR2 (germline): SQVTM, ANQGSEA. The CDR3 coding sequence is TGCAGCGCTGGTAGTAGGTATGGCTACACCTTC. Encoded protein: CSAGSRYGYTF. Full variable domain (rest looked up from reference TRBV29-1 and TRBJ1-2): SAVISQKPSRDICQRGTSLTIQCQVDSQVTMMFWYRQQPGQSLTLIATANQGSEATYESGFVIDKFPISRPNLTFSTLTVSNMSPEDSSIYLCSAGSRYGYTFGSGTRLTVV.

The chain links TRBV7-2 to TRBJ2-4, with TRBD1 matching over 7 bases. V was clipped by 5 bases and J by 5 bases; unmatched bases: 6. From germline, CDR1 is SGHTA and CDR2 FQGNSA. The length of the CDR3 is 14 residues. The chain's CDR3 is CASSPGGKQNIQYF. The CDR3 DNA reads TGTGCCAGCAGCCCAGGGGGAAAACAAAACATTCAGTACTTC.

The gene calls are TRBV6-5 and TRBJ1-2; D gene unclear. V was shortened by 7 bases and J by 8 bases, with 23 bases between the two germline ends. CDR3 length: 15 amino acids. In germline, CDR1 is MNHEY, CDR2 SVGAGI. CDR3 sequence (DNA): TGTGCCAGCACCTCCACTCCAACGTCAAGGCGAGGCTACACCTTC. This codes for CASTSTPTSRRGYTF.

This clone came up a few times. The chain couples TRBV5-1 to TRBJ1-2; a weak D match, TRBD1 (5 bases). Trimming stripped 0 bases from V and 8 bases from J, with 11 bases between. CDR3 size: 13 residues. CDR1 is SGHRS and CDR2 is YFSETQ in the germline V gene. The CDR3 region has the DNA TGCGCCAGCAGCTTGGAACCGGACAAAGGCTACACCTTC. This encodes CASSLEPDKGYTF.

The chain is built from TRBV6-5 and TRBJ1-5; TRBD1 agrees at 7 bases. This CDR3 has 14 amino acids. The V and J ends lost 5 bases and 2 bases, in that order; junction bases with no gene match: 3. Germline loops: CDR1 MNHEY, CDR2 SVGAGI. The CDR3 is CASSHDRGNQPQHF. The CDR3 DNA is TGTGCCAGCAGTCACGACAGGGGCAATCAGCCCCAGCATTTT.

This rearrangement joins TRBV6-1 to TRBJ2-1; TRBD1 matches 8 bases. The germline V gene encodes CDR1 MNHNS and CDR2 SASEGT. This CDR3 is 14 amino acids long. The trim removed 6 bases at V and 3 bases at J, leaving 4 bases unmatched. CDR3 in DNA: TGTGCCAGCAGCAAGGACAGGGTCTACAATGAGCAGTTCTTC. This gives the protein CASSKDRVYNEQFF.

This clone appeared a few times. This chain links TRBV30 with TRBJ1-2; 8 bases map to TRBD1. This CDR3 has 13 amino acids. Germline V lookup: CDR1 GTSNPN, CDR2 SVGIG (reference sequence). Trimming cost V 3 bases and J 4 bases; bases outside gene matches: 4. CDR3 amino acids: CAWSPGQVYGYTF. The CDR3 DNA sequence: TGTGCCTGGAGCCCGGGACAGGTCTATGGCTACACCTTC. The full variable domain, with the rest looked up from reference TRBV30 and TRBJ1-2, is SQTIHQWPATLVQPVGSPLSLECTVEGTSNPNLYWYRQAAGRGLQLLFYSVGIGQISSEVPQNLSASRPQDRQFILSSKKLLLSDSGFYLCAWSPGQVYGYTFGSGTRLTVV.

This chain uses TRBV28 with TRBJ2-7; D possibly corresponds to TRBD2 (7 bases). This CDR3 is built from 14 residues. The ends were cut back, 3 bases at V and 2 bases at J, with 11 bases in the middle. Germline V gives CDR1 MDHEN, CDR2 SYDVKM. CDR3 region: CASSLGGGPYEQYF. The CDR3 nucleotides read TGTGCCAGCAGTTTGGGAGGGGGGCCCTACGAGCAGTACTTC.

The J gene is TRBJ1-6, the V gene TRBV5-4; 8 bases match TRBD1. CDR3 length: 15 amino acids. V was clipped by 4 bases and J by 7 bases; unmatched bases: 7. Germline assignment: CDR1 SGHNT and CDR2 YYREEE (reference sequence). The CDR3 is CASSPGQGWNSPLHF. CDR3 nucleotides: TGTGCCAGCAGCCCCGGACAGGGCTGGAATTCACCCCTCCACTTT.

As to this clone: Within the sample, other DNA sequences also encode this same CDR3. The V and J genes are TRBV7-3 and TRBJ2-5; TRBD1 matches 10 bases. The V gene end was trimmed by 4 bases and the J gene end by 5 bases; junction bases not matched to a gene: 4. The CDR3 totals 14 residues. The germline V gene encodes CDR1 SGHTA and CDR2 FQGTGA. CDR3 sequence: CASSSGQGRETQYF. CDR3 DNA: TGTGCCAGCAGCTCGGGACAGGGGCGGGAGACCCAGTACTTC.

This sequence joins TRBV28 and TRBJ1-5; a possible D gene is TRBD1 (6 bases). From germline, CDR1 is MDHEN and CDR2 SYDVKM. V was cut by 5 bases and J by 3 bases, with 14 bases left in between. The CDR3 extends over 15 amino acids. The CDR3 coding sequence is TGTGCCAGCAGTCCGTTTACAGGGCTCAATCAGCCCCAGCATTTT. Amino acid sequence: CASSPFTGLNQPQHF. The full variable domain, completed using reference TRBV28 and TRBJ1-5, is DVKVTQSSRYLVKRTGEKVFLECVQDMDHENMFWYRQDPGLGLRLIYFSYDVKMKEKGDIPEGYSVSREKKERFSLILESASTNQTSMYLCASSPFTGLNQPQHFGDGTRLSIL.

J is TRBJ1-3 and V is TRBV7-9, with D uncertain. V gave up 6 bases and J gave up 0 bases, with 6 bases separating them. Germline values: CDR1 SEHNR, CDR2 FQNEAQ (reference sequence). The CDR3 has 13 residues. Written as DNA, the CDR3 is TGTGCCAGCAGTCGGGACTCTGGAAACACCATATATTTT. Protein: CASSRDSGNTIYF.

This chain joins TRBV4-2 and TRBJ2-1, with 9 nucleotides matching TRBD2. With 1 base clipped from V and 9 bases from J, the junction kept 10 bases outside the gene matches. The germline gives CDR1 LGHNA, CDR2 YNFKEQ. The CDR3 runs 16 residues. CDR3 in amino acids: CASSQGIAGESREQFF. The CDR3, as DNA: TGTGCCAGCAGCCAAGGAATAGCGGGAGAATCTCGTGAGCAGTTCTTC.

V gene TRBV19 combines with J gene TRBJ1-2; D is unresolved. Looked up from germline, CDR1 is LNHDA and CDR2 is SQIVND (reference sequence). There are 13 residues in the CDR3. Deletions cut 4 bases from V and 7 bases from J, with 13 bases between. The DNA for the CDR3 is TGTGCCAGTAGTACTCTGGTTCAGGTTGGCTACACCTTC. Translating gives CASSTLVQVGYTF. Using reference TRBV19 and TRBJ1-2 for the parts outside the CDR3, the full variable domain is DGGITQSPKYLFRKEGQNVTLSCEQNLNHDAMYWYRQDPGQGLRLIYYSQIVNDFQKGDIAEGYSVSREKKESFPLTVTSAQKNPTAFYLCASSTLVQVGYTFGSGTRLTVV.

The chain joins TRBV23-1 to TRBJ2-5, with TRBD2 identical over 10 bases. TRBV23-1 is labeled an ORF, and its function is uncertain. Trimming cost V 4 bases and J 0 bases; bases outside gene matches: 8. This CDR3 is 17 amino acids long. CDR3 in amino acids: CASSLRLAGKDQETQYF. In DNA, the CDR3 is TGCGCCAGCAGTCTTCGACTAGCGGGTAAAGACCAAGAGACCCAGTACTTC.

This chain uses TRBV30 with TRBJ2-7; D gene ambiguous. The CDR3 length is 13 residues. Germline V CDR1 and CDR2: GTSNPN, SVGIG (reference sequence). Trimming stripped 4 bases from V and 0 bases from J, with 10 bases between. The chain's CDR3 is CAWMGGVSYEQYF. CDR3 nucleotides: TGTGCCTGGATGGGCGGCGTCTCCTACGAGCAGTACTTC. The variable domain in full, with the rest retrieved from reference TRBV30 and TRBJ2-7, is SQTIHQWPATLVQPVGSPLSLECTVEGTSNPNLYWYRQAAGRGLQLLFYSVGIGQISSEVPQNLSASRPQDRQFILSSKKLLLSDSGFYLCAWMGGVSYEQYFGPGTRLTVT.

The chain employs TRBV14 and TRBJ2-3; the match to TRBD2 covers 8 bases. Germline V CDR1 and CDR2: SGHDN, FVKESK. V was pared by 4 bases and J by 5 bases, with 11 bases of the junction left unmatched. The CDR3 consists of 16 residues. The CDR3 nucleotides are TGTGCCAGCAGCCCCTTTTTCGGGGGGGGAGTAGATACGCAGTATTTT. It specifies CASSPFFGGGVDTQYF.

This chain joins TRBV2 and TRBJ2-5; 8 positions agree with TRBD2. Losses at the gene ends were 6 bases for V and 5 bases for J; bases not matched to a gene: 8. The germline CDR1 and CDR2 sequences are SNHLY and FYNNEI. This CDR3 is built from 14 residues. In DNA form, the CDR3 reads TGTGCCAGCAGGCCAGGACTAGCCGGGGAGACCCAGTACTTC. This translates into CASRPGLAGETQYF.

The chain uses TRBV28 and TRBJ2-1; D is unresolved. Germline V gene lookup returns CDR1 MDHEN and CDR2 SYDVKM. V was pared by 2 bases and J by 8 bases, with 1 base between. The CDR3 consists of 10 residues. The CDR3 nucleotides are TGTGCCAGCAGTTTACATGAGCAGTTCTTC. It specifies CASSLHEQFF.

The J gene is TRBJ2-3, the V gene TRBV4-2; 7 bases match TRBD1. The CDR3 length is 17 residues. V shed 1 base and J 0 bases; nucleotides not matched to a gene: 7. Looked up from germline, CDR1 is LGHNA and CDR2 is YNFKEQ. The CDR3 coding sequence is TGTGCCAGCAGCCAAGGTTTCGGACAGGCTAGCACAGATACGCAGTATTTT. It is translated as CASSQGFGQASTDTQYF.

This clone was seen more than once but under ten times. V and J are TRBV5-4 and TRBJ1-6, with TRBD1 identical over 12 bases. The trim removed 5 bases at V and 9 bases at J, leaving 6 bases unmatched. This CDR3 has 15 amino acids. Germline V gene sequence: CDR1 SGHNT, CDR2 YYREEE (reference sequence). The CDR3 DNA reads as TGTGCCAGCAGTTCGGGACAGGGGGCAAGTTCACCCCTCCACTTT. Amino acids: CASSSGQGASSPLHF.